The rows below give T cell receptor beta chains drawn from one sample of a study of blood T cell repertoires in COVID-19. The repertoire was sequenced with immunoSEQ multiplex PCR; TCRdb's copy has only in-frame clones and lacks some. The sample consists of 250,000 to 300,000 clones, over 75% of them appearing once. Material for sequencing was peripheral blood. The receptors originated from a woman in her 70s with acute or convalescent COVID-19. Both conserved end residues are part of each CDR3. A D gene is named only where the DNA matches it firmly. The size of a clone is reported for some rows only, either as once, few or many, or as a class for expanded clones.

v_gene	abundance	j_gene	d_gene	len	CDR3nt	CDR3aa
TRBV4-1	once	TRBJ1-2	.	12	TGCGCCAGCAGCCAAGATCTGGAGGGCTACACCTTC	CASSQDLEGYTF
TRBV19	.	TRBJ2-2	.	16	TGTGCCAGTAGTATACAGGGAACGGCGAACACCGGGGAGCTGTTTTTT	CASSIQGTANTGELFF
TRBV12-3/TRBV12-4	.	TRBJ2-3	.	11	TGTGCCAGCAGCCCCAGGGATACGCAGTATTTT	CASSPRDTQYF
TRBV3-1/TRBV3-2	.	TRBJ2-1	.	15	TGTGCCAGCAGCCGGGGGGTTTTCTCCTACAATGAGCAGTTCTTC	CASSRGVFSYNEQFF
TRBV3-1/TRBV3-2	.	TRBJ2-1	.	12	TGTGCCAGCAGCTACGGACTCTCTGAGCAGTTCTTC	CASSYGLSEQFF
TRBV5-1	.	TRBJ1-4	TRBD1	14	TGCGCCAGCAGCAGGACAGGGGGCAATGAAAAACTGTTTTTT	CASSRTGGNEKLFF
TRBV9	.	TRBJ2-4	TRBD1	14	TGTGCCAGCAGCCTACCGGGACAGGGAAACATTCAGTACTTC	CASSLPGQGNIQYF
TRBV12-5	.	TRBJ1-2	.	15	TGTGCTATCTCCCGGGCGTCGTTCGGGGACTATGGCTACACCTTC	CAISRASFGDYGYTF
TRBV5-6	.	TRBJ1-1	.	13	TGTGCCAGCAGCTTGCCAGTCCTCACTGAAGCTTTCTTT	CASSLPVLTEAFF
TRBV7-9	.	TRBJ1-1	.	15	TGTGCCAGCAGCTTAGCCTCGTGGCAGGGGACTGAAGCTTTCTTT	CASSLASWQGTEAFF
TRBV13	.	TRBJ2-7	.	15	TGTGCCAGCAGCTTCGGCTCGGGCAGGGGCTACGAGCAGTACTTC	CASSFGSGRGYEQYF
TRBV3-1/TRBV3-2	.	TRBJ1-1	.	14	TGTGCCAGCAGCCTAGCCTCACGGAACACTGAAGCTTTCTTT	CASSLASRNTEAFF
TRBV9	.	TRBJ2-3	.	12	TGTGCCAGCAGCGTTGGGCTCGGTACGCAGTATTTT	CASSVGLGTQYF
TRBV6-5	once	TRBJ1-2	.	15	TGTGCCAGCTCCAGTTGGCCGCGGTCCGAGGATGGCTACACCTTC	CASSSWPRSEDGYTF
TRBV5-1	.	TRBJ2-5	TRBD2	14	TGCGCCAGCAGCACCAGGACTAGCTATGAGACCCAGTACTTC	CASSTRTSYETQYF
TRBV4-1	.	TRBJ1-5	.	17	TGCGCCAGCAGCCAGTTTAGCCGGGGACACAACTATCAGCCCCAGCATTTT	CASSQFSRGHNYQPQHF
TRBV4-2	.	TRBJ1-3	.	15	TGTGCCAGCAGCCAAGATCGGGTTAGGAGAAACACCATATATTTT	CASSQDRVRRNTIYF
TRBV5-6	.	TRBJ2-3	TRBD1	15	TGTGCCAGCAGCTTGGGTATAACAGGGGTGGGGACGCAGTATTTT	CASSLGITGVGTQYF
TRBV24-1	.	TRBJ1-2	.	14	TGTGCCACCAGTGATTCGGGACAACCGGGGAGCTACACCTTC	CATSDSGQPGSYTF
TRBV28	.	TRBJ1-1	TRBD1	15	TGTGCCAGCAGCCTAGGGGGACAGGGGAGGACTGAAGCTTTCTTT	CASSLGGQGRTEAFF
TRBV19	.	TRBJ2-2	TRBD2	15	TGTGCCAGTACCTCGGGGGGGCGGTTTTCCGGGGAGCTGTTTTTT	CASTSGGRFSGELFF
TRBV11-2	.	TRBJ1-2	TRBD1	16	TGTGCCAGCAGCTTAAACTTCCGGGACAGGGTCTATGGCTACACCTTC	CASSLNFRDRVYGYTF
TRBV7-2	.	TRBJ1-5	.	14	TGTGCCAGCAGCTTAGGACCTACCCGGGGGCCCCAGCATTTT	CASSLGPTRGPQHF
TRBV3-1/TRBV3-2	.	TRBJ2-7	.	14	TGTGCCAGCAGCCAACTAGTATCATCCTACGAGCAGTACTTC	CASSQLVSSYEQYF
TRBV5-6	.	TRBJ2-3	TRBD2	17	TGTGCCAGCAGCTTTTTGGGGGTAGCGGGGAGCACAGATACGCAGTATTTT	CASSFLGVAGSTDTQYF
TRBV6-5	.	TRBJ2-7	.	13	TGTGCCAGCCTCAGGGAGGCGCGCCACGAGCAGTACTTC	CASLREARHEQYF
TRBV19	.	TRBJ2-2	.	16	TGTGCCAGTAGTATTCTGGGGGCGGCGAACACCGGGGAGCTGTTTTTT	CASSILGAANTGELFF
TRBV2	few	TRBJ2-7	.	14	TGTGCCAGCATCTCTCCCCTGCGCTCCTACGAGCAGTACTTC	CASISPLRSYEQYF
TRBV9	.	TRBJ1-1	TRBD1	15	TGTGCCAGCAGCGTAGCGCCGGGCGACAGGGGAGGACCTTTCTTT	CASSVAPGDRGGPFF
TRBV21-1	.	TRBJ1-2	.	13	TGTGCCAGCAGCCCTCGGACAGAGAATGGCTACACCTTC	CASSPRTENGYTF
TRBV7-2	.	TRBJ1-1	.	14	TGTGCCAGCAGCCGGGGGTTGGTGAACACTGAAGCTTTCTTT	CASSRGLVNTEAFF
TRBV19	.	TRBJ2-2	.	14	TGTGCCAGTAGTATAGGTCCTTCCCCCGGGGAGCTGTTTTTT	CASSIGPSPGELFF
TRBV18	.	TRBJ1-6	.	15	TGTGCCAGCTCACCGGCGGGGATGCCGAGTTCACCCCTCCACTTT	CASSPAGMPSSPLHF
TRBV7-3	.	TRBJ1-6	.	14	TGTGCCAGCAGCTTAACAGGGGTCGCGTCACCCCTCCACTTT	CASSLTGVASPLHF
TRBV7-3	.	TRBJ1-1	TRBD1	14	TGTGCCAGCAGCTTGACAGGGGAAGGGGCTGAAGCTTTCTTT	CASSLTGEGAEAFF
TRBV7-9	.	TRBJ2-6	TRBD2	16	TGTGCCAGCAGCCCGTCGGGGGGCTCTGGGGCCAACGTCCTGACTTTC	CASSPSGGSGANVLTF
TRBV3-1/TRBV3-2	.	TRBJ2-5	TRBD1	15	TGTGCCAGCAGCCAGCCACAGGGGGCAGAAGAGACCCAGTACTTC	CASSQPQGAEETQYF
TRBV28	.	TRBJ1-6	TRBD1	16	TGTGCCAGCAGCCCAAGTACAGGGGCTTATAATTCACCCCTCCACTTT	CASSPSTGAYNSPLHF
TRBV7-9	.	TRBJ2-1	TRBD2	15	TGTGCCAGCAGCTTAGTTAGCGGGGCTTACAATGAGCAGTTCTTC	CASSLVSGAYNEQFF
TRBV18	.	TRBJ1-1	.	14	TGTGCCAGCTCACCATCGACACTGAACACTGAAGCTTTCTTT	CASSPSTLNTEAFF
TRBV7-6	.	TRBJ1-4	.	13	TGTGCCAGCACCTTCGGGACTAATGAAAAACTGTTTTTT	CASTFGTNEKLFF
TRBV6-5	.	TRBJ2-1	.	13	TGTGCCAGCTCCCAGGGAACATACAATGAGCAGTTCTTC	CASSQGTYNEQFF
TRBV14	.	TRBJ1-1	.	14	TGTGCCAGCAGCCAAGAGGGATGGGGCATTGAAGCTTTCTTT	CASSQEGWGIEAFF
TRBV7-9	.	TRBJ1-5	.	12	TGTGCCAGCAGCTTTACTAATCAGCCCCAGCATTTT	CASSFTNQPQHF
TRBV5-6	once	TRBJ2-5	.	15	TGTGCCAGCAGCTGGGTGAGGGACTCGGGAGAGACCCAGTACTTC	CASSWVRDSGETQYF
TRBV7-8	.	TRBJ1-2	.	15	TGTGCCAGCAGCCGCCTACTACAGGGACCGTATGGCTACACCTTC	CASSRLLQGPYGYTF